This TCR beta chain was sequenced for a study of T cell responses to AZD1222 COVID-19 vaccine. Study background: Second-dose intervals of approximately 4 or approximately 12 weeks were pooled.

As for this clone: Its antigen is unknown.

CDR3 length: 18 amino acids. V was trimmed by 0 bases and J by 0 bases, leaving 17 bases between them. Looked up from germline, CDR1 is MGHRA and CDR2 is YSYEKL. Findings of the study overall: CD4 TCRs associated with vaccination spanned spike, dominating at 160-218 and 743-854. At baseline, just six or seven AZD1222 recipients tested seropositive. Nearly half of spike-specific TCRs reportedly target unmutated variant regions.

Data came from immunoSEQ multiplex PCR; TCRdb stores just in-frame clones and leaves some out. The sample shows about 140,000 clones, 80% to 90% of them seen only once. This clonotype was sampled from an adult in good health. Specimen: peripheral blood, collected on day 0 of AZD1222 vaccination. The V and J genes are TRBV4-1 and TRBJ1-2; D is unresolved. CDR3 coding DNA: TGCGCCAGCAGCCAAGAGGGCCACCGGGAACCAGCTAACTATGGCTACACCTTC. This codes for CASSQEGHREPANYGYTF.